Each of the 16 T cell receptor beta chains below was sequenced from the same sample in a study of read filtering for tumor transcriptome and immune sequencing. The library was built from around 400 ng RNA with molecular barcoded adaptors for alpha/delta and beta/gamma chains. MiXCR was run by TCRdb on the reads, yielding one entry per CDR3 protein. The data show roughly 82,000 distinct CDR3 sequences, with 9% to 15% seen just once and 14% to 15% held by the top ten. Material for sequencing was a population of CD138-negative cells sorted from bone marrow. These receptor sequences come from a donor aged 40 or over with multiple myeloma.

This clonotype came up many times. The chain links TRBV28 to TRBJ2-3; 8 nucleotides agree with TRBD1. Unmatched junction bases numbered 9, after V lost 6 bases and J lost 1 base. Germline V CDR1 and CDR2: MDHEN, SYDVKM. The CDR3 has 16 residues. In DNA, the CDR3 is TGTGCCAGCAGATCTCACCAGGGGGCGGGCACAGATACGCAGTATTTT. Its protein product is CASRSHQGAGTDTQYF.

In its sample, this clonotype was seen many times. CDR3 protein: CASSHRQGGIEQYF. DNA for the CDR3: TGTGCCAGCAGTCATAGACAGGGGGGGATCGAGCAGTACTTC. This chain connects TRBV6-6 to TRBJ2-7; 9 bases line up with TRBD1. This CDR3 spans 14 amino acids. The J segment lost 6 bases and the V segment lost 5 bases, leaving 8 bases of the junction unmatched. Germline V CDR1 and CDR2: MNHNY, SVGAGI (reference sequence).

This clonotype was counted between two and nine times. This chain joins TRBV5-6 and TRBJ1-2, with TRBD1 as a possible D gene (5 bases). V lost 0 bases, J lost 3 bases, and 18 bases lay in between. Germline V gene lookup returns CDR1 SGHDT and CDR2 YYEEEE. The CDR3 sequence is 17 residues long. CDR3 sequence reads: CASSLDWAGAFYYGYTF. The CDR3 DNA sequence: TGTGCCAGCAGCTTGGATTGGGCCGGGGCCTTTTACTATGGCTACACCTTC.

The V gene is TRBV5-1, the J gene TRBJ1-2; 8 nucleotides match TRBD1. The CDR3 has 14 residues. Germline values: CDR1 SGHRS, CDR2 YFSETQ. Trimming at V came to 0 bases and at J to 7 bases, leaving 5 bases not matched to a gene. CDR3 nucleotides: TGCGCCAGCAGCTTGGCCCAGGGGGCGTCTGGCTACACCTTC. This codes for CASSLAQGASGYTF.

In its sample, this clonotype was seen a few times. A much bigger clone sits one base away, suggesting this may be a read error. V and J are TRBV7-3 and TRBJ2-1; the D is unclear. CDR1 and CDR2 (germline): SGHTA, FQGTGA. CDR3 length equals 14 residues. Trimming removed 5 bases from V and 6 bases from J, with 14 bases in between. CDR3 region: CASSLLSECNEQFF. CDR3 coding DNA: TGTGCCAGCAGCCTACTGAGCGAGTGCAATGAGCAGTTCTTC.

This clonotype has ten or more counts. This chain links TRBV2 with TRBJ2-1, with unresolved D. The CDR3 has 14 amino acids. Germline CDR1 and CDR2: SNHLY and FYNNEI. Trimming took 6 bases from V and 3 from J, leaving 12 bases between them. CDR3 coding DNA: TGTGCCAGCAGCCGGACCGTAGTCTACAATGAGCAGTTCTTC. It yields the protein CASSRTVVYNEQFF.

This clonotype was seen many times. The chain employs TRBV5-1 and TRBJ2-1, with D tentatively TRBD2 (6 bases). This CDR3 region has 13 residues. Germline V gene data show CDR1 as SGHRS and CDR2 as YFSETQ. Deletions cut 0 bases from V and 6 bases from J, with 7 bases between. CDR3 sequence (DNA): TGCGCCAGCAGCTTGGCGACTAGCAATGAGCAGTTCTTC. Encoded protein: CASSLATSNEQFF.

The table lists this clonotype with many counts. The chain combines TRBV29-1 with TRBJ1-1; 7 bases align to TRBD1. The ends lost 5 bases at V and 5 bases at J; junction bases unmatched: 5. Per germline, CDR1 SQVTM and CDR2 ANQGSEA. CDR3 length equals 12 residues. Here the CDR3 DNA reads TGCAGCGTTTTGGACAGGACAACTGAAGCTTTCTTT. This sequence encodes CSVLDRTTEAFF.

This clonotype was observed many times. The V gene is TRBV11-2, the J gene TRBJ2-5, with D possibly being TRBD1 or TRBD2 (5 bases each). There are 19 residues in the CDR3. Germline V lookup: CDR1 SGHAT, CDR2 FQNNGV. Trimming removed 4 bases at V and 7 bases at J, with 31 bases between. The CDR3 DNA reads TGTGCCAGCAGCTCGATCTCAACACCGAAAGAGGGACCCTCAGGGACCCAGTACTTC. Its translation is CASSSISTPKEGPSGTQYF.

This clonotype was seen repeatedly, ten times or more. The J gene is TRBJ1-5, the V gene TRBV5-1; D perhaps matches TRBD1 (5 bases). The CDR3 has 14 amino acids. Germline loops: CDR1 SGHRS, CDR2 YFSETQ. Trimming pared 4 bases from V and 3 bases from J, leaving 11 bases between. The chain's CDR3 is CASSDGTPNQPQHF. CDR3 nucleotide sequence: TGCGCCAGCAGCGACGGGACCCCCAATCAGCCCCAGCATTTT.

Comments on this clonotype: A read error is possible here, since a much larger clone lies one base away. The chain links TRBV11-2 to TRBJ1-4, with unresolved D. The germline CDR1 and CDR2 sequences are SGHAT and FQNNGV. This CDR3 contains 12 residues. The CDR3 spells CASSYKNEKLLF. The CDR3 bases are TGTGCCAGCAGCTACAAGAATGAAAAACTGCTTTTT.

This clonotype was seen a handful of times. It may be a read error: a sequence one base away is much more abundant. CDR3 amino acids: CASSFPIGSTGGNGQFF. Here the CDR3 DNA reads TGTGCCAGCAGCTTTCCGATAGGAAGCACAGGGGGAAATGGGCAGTTCTTC. This sequence joins TRBV7-9 and TRBJ2-1; 8 bases are shared with TRBD1. Germline V CDR1 and CDR2: SEHNR, FQNEAQ (reference sequence). The CDR3 totals 17 residues. Looking up the rest from reference TRBV7-9 and TRBJ2-1 gives the full variable domain: DTGVSQNPRHKITKRGQNVTFRCDPISEHNRLYWYRQTLGQGPEFLTYFQNEAQLEKSRLLSDRFSAERPKGSFSTLEIQRTEQGDSAMYLCASSFPIGSTGGNGQFFGPGTRLTVL.

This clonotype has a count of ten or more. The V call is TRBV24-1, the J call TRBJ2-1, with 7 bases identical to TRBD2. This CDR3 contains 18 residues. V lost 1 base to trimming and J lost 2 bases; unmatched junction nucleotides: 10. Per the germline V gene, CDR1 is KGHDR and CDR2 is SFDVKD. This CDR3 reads CATSDFVLAGATYNEQFF. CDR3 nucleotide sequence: TGTGCCACCAGTGATTTCGTTTTGGCGGGAGCGACCTACAATGAGCAGTTCTTC.

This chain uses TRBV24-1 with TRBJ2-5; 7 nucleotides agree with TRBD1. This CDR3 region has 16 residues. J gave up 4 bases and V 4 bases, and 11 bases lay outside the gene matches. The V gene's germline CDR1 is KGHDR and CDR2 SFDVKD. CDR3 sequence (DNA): TGTGCCACCAGTGACGACAAGACAGGGTCGCGAGAGACCCAGTACTTC. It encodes CATSDDKTGSRETQYF.

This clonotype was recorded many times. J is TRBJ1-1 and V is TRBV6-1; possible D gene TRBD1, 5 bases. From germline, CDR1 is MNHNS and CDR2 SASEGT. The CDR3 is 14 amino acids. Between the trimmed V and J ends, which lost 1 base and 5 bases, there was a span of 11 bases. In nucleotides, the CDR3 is TGTGCCAGCAGTGAAGTTGGGAGGGGTACTGAAGCTTTCTTT. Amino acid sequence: CASSEVGRGTEAFF.

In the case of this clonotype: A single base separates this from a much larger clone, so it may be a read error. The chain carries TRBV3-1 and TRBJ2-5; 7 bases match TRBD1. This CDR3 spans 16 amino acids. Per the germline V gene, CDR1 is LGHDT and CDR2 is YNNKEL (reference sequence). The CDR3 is CASSQGSTGVGETRYF. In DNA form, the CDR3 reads TGTGCCAGCAGCCAAGGTAGCACAGGGGTCGGGGAGACCCGGTACTTC.